This TCR beta chain was sequenced in a study of CD8 T cells in Susac syndrome. The length of the CDR3 is 15 residues. Germline V gene data show CDR1 as KGHSH and CDR2 as LQKENI. V lost 3 bases to trimming and J lost 2 bases, with 12 bases between them. RNA in amounts of about 0.5 to 1 ug was reverse transcribed with random hexamers. TCRdb reprocessed the immunoSEQ multiplex PCR reads via MiXCR and lists one record per CDR3 protein. Of tens of thousands of distinct CDR3 sequences listed, about 93% are singletons. The specimen sequenced was CD4+ T cells from PBMCs. The V gene is TRBV18, the J gene TRBJ2-3; the D call may be TRBD1 or TRBD2 (5 bases each). This sequence was found in a human donor with Susac syndrome. CDR3 amino acids: CASSPGDLPTDTQYF. For the CDR3, the DNA is TGTGCCAGCTCACCGGGGGACCTACCCACAGATACGCAGTATTTT.